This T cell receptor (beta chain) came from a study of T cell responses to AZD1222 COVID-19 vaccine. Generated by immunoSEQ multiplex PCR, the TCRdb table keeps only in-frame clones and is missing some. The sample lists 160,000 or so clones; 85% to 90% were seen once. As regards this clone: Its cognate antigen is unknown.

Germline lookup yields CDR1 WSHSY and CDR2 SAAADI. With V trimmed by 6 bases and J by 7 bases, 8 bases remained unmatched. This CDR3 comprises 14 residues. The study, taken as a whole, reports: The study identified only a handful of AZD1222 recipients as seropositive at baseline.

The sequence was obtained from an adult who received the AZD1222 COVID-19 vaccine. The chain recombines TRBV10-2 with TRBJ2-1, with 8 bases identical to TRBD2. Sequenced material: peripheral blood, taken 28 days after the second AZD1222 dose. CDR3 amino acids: CASRLAGGPNEQFF. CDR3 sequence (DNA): TGCGCCAGCAGACTTGCGGGGGGCCCGAATGAGCAGTTCTTC.